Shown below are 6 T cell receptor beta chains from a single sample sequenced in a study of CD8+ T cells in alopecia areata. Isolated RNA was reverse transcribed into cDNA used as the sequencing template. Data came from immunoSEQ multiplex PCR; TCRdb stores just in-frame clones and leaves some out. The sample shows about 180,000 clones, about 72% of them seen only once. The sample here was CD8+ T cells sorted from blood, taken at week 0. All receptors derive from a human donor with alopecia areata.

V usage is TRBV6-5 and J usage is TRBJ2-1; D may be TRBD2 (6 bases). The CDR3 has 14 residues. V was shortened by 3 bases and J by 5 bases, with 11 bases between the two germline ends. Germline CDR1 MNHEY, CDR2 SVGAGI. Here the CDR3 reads CASSYGGIHNEQFF. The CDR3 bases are TGTGCCAGCAGTTATGGGGGGATACACAATGAGCAGTTCTTC.

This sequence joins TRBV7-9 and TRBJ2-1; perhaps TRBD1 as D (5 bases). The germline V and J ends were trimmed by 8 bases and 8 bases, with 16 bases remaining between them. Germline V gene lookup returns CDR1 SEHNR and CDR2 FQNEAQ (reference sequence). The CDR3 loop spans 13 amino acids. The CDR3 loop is CASGQGEAHEQFF. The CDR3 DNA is TGTGCCAGCGGGCAGGGTGAAGCACATGAGCAGTTCTTC.

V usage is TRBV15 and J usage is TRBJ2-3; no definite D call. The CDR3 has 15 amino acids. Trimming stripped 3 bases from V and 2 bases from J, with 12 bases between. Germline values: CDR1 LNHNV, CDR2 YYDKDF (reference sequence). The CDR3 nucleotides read TGTGCCACCAGCAGGATAGACAAGCCCACAGATACGCAGTATTTT. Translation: CATSRIDKPTDTQYF.

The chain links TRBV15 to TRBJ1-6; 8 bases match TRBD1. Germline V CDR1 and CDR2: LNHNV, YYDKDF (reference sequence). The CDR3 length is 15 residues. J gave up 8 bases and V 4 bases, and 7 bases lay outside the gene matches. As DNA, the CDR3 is TGTGCCACCAGCACTCAGGGGGCGTCCCATTCACCCCTCCACTTT. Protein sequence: CATSTQGASHSPLHF. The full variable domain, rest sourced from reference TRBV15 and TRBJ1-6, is DAMVIQNPRYQVTQFGKPVTLSCSQTLNHNVMYWYQQKSSQAPKLLFHYYDKDFNNEADTPDNFQSRRPNTSFCFLDIRSPGLGDTAMYLCATSTQGASHSPLHFGNGTRLTVT.

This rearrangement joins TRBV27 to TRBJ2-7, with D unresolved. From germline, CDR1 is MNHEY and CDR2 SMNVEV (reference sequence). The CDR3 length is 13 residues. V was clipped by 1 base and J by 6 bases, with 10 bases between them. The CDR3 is CASSLFGSREQYF. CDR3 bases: TGTGCCAGCAGTTTATTTGGGTCGCGCGAGCAGTACTTC.

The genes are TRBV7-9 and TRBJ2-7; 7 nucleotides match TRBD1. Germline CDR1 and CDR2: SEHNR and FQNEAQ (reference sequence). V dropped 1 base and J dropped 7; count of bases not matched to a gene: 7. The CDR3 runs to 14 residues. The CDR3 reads CASSLGEGAREQYF. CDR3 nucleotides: TGTGCCAGCAGCTTAGGAGAGGGGGCGAGGGAGCAGTACTTC.